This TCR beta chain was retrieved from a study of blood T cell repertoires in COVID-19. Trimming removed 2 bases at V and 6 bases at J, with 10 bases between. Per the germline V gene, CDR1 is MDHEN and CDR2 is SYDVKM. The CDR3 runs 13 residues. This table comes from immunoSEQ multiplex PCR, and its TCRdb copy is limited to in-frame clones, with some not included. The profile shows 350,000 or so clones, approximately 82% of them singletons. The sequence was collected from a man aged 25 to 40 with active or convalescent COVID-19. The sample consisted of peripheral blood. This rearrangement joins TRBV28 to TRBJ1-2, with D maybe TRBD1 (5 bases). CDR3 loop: CASSLSRVHGYTF. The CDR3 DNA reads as TGTGCCAGCAGTTTAAGCAGGGTCCATGGCTACACCTTC.